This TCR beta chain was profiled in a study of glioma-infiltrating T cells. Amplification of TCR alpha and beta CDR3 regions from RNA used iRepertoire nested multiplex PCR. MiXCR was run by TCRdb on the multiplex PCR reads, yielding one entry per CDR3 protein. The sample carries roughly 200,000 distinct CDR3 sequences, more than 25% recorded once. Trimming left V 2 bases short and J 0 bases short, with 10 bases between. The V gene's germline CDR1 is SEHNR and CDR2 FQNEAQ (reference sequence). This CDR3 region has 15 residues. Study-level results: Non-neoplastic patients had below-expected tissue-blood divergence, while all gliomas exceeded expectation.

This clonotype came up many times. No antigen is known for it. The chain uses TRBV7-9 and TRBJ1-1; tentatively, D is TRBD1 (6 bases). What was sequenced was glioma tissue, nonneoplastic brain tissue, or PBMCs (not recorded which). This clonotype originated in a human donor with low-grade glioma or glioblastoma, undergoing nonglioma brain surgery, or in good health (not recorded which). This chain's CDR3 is CASSLRDIMNTEAFF. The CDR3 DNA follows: TGTGCCAGCAGCTTAAGGGACATAATGAACACTGAAGCTTTCTTT.